The clone carrying this T cell receptor beta chain was counted once. In the same sample, other DNA sequences code for this CDR3. Produced via immunoSEQ multiplex PCR; TCRdb's table is partial and in-frame only. Of roughly 2,000,000 clones in the sample, about 93% were seen once. Naivety among CD8 cells was defined by CD45RO negativity and positive CCR7 selection, thereby excluding terminally differentiated effector memory CD45RA+ cells. This sample is part of a study of shared clonotypes between healthy human individuals. The CDR3 has 14 amino acids. CDR1 is SGHRS and CDR2 is YFSETQ in the germline V gene. V dropped 1 base and J dropped 1 base, with 5 bases sitting between them.

The sample was naive CD8+ T cells from PBMCs. The V gene is TRBV5-1, the J gene TRBJ2-2, with D possibly matching TRBD2 (5 bases). The TCR originated in a man between 18 and 35 years old in good health. Some clones in this sample may be carry-over from other donors' samples. The CDR3 DNA reads TGCGCCAGCAGCTTGAGCGGGAACACCGGGGAGCTGTTTTTT. It is translated as CASSLSGNTGELFF.